The 32 T cell receptor beta chains presented below share a single source sample, sequenced in a study of Ad26.COV2.S vaccination and SARS-CoV-2 variants. Some clones are missing from TCRdb's copy, which holds only in-frame ones; the method was immunoSEQ multiplex PCR. The table includes a few hundred thousand clones, 90% detected once. Treatment: around 19 received Ad26.COV2.S at low or high dose, single or two shots; about 5 received placebo; per-sample allocation not given. On day 63 after the first injection, vaccine and placebo recipients gave samples. Sequenced here: peripheral blood, sampled in a trial of Ad26.COV2.S vaccine versus placebo. These receptors all stem from a person between 18 and 65 years old who received the Ad26.COV2.S COVID-19 vaccine or a placebo.

The chain recombines TRBV10-3 with TRBJ2-2; tentative D call: TRBD1 (5 bases). Germline V CDR1 and CDR2: ENHRY, SYGVKD. V was clipped by 7 bases and J by 4 bases, with 19 bases between them. This CDR3 contains 16 residues. In nucleotides, the CDR3 is TGTGCCATCAAGCCCCCAGGGCCCCGAGGCACCGGGGAGCTGTTTTTT. Amino acid sequence: CAIKPPGPRGTGELFF.

The rearrangement uses TRBV6-4 and TRBJ2-3; no clear D. Deletions cut 2 bases from V and 2 bases from J, with 11 bases between. There are 15 residues in the CDR3. The germline V gene encodes CDR1 MRHNA and CDR2 SNTAGT. The CDR3 DNA sequence: TGTGCCAGCAGTGACCCAGGCGCGCCCACAGATACGCAGTATTTT. Protein sequence: CASSDPGAPTDTQYF.

The chain employs TRBV28 and TRBJ1-4; D gene unclear. Trimming left V 3 bases short and J 4 bases short, with 6 bases between. The CDR3 extends over 13 amino acids. Germline loops: CDR1 MDHEN, CDR2 SYDVKM. This chain's CDR3 is CASSFGVNEKLFF. For the CDR3, the DNA is TGTGCCAGCAGTTTTGGGGTTAATGAAAAACTGTTTTTT.

The chain couples TRBV7-3 to TRBJ2-3; 8 bases are a match to TRBD2. This CDR3 region has 15 residues. Germline CDR1 and CDR2: SGHTA and FQGTGA. Trimming took 4 bases from V and 2 from J; bases not matched to a gene: 5. CDR3 DNA: TGTGCCAGCAGCTCCAGCGGGAGTACCACAGATACGCAGTATTTT. Encoded protein: CASSSSGSTTDTQYF.

This sequence joins TRBV18 and TRBJ1-2; weak D call: TRBD1 (5 bases). This CDR3 has 13 amino acids. With 3 bases removed from V and 7 bases from J, the gap between germline ends came to 12 bases. Germline lookup yields CDR1 KGHSH and CDR2 LQKENI. The CDR3 is CASSPGQMGGYTF. Here the CDR3 DNA reads TGTGCCAGCTCACCGGGGCAGATGGGTGGCTACACCTTC. The full variable domain, its missing parts supplied by reference TRBV18 and TRBJ1-2, is NAGVMQNPRHLVRRRGQEARLRCSPMKGHSHVYWYRQLPEEGLKFMVYLQKENIIDESGMPKERFSAEFPKEGPSILRIQQVVRGDSAAYFCASSPGQMGGYTFGSGTRLTVV.

The chain recombines TRBV28 with TRBJ2-1; D tentatively reads TRBD1 or TRBD2 (6 bases each). V lost 2 bases and J lost 9, with 17 bases in between. CDR3 length equals 15 residues. CDR1 and CDR2 (germline): MDHEN, SYDVKM. CDR3 DNA: TGTGCCAGCAGTTTAATAGGGCGGGACAATAGTGAGCAGTTCTTC. It is translated as CASSLIGRDNSEQFF.

This chain connects TRBV18 to TRBJ1-1; D possibly corresponds to TRBD1 (5 bases). CDR1 and CDR2 from the germline V gene are KGHSH and LQKENI. CDR3 length: 13 residues. V gave up 6 bases and J gave up 4 bases, with 12 bases separating them. In nucleotides, the CDR3 is TGTGCCAGCTCTCCGGTGGGGGTCACTGAAGCTTTCTTT. Translated, it gives CASSPVGVTEAFF. Full variable domain (outside the CDR3, taken from reference TRBV18 and TRBJ1-1): NAGVMQNPRHLVRRRGQEARLRCSPMKGHSHVYWYRQLPEEGLKFMVYLQKENIIDESGMPKERFSAEFPKEGPSILRIQQVVRGDSAAYFCASSPVGVTEAFFGQGTRLTVV.

This clone showed up just once. The rearrangement links TRBV7-2 to TRBJ1-5, with TRBD1 matching over 7 bases. The CDR3 runs to 14 residues. The germline CDR1 and CDR2 sequences are SGHTA and FQGNSA. V lost 4 bases to trimming and J lost 6 bases; unmatched junction nucleotides: 6. CDR3 sequence reads: CASSSRQGGQPQHF. The CDR3 nucleotides are TGTGCCAGCAGCTCGCGACAGGGCGGTCAGCCCCAGCATTTT.

The chain recombines TRBV7-6 with TRBJ1-3; D is perhaps TRBD1 (5 bases). CDR1 is SGHVS and CDR2 is FNYEAQ in the germline V gene. This CDR3 spans 16 amino acids. V was cut by 1 base and J by 4 bases, with 14 bases left in between. As DNA, the CDR3 is TGTGCCAGCAGCTTAGGGCCTGGGCAGGGCGGAAACACCATATATTTT. This encodes CASSLGPGQGGNTIYF.

The CDR3 region is CASSLTQSYEQYF. The CDR3 coding sequence is TGTGCCAGCAGCCTCACCCAGAGCTACGAGCAGTACTTC. The chain recombines TRBV28 with TRBJ2-7, with D uncertain. The V end lost 6 bases, the J end lost 3 bases, and 12 bases lay between the germline ends. This CDR3 is built from 13 residues. Germline-derived CDR1 and CDR2 are MDHEN and SYDVKM.

This clone has a handful of counts. The V gene is TRBV7-2, the J gene TRBJ1-1; D uncertain. The germline CDR1 and CDR2 sequences are SGHTA and FQGNSA. Trimming took 4 bases from V and 2 from J, leaving 8 bases between them. The CDR3 covers 13 residues. The CDR3 DNA is TGTGCCAGCAGCTCCGACGGTAACACTGAAGCTTTCTTT. Its translation: CASSSDGNTEAFF.

The rearrangement joins TRBV2 to TRBJ2-3; no reliable D call. Trimming pared 3 bases from V and 3 bases from J, leaving 7 bases between. Germline CDR1 reads SNHLY; CDR2 reads FYNNEI. This CDR3 spans 13 amino acids. CDR3 sequence: CASSDSDTDTQYF. CDR3 nucleotides: TGTGCCAGCAGTGATTCGGATACAGATACGCAGTATTTT.

This clone came up once. This chain connects TRBV7-9 to TRBJ2-1; no reliable D call. V was cut by 8 bases and J by 5 bases, with 13 bases left in between. There are 13 residues in the CDR3. Germline V gene sequence: CDR1 SEHNR, CDR2 FQNEAQ (reference sequence). CDR3 bases: TGTGCCAGCGGAAAAAAAAGGGACAATGAGCAGTTCTTC. This sequence encodes CASGKKRDNEQFF.

The rearrangement uses TRBV27 and TRBJ2-5; D is perhaps TRBD1 or TRBD2 (5 bases each). The CDR3 contains 16 residues. V lost 0 bases and J 3 bases, leaving 14 bases between the germline ends. Germline lookup yields CDR1 MNHEY and CDR2 SMNVEV (reference sequence). The DNA for the CDR3 is TGTGCCAGCAGTTTATCGTGGGACCTCATTGAAGAGACCCAGTACTTC. This encodes CASSLSWDLIEETQYF.

This chain uses TRBV19 with TRBJ2-1; D may be TRBD2 (5 bases). V lost 3 bases to trimming and J lost 4 bases, with 16 bases between them. The CDR3 runs to 16 residues. The germline gives CDR1 LNHDA, CDR2 SQIVND (reference sequence). In nucleotides, the CDR3 is TGTGCCAGTAGTATTCTTTTGGGAGATGGGTACAATGAGCAGTTCTTC. As protein: CASSILLGDGYNEQFF.

The CDR3: CASSLSQGADEQYF. The CDR3 DNA reads as TGTGCCAGCAGCTTGTCGCAGGGGGCGGACGAGCAGTACTTC. The rearrangement uses TRBV5-4 and TRBJ2-7; TRBD1 matches at 8 bases. This CDR3 has 14 amino acids. V lost 1 base and J lost 5; bases outside the gene matches: 5. In germline, CDR1 is SGHNT, CDR2 YYREEE (reference sequence).

This clone appeared once. The chain uses TRBV5-3 and TRBJ2-7; 9 bases fit TRBD2. TRBV5-3 is an ORF; its function is uncertain. This CDR3 has 15 amino acids. After removal of 0 bases from V and 6 bases from J, the junction contained 7 bases not matched to a gene. The CDR3 region is CARSLEAGGPSEQYF. In nucleotides, the CDR3 is TGTGCCAGAAGCTTGGAGGCGGGAGGGCCAAGCGAGCAGTACTTC.

About this clone itself: This CDR3 is also generated by other DNA sequences in the sample. The rearrangement links TRBV5-1 to TRBJ2-1; TRBD2 matches 8 bases. Trimming took 0 bases from V and 5 from J; bases not matched to a gene: 4. The germline V gene encodes CDR1 SGHRS and CDR2 YFSETQ. This CDR3 comprises 15 residues. The CDR3 here is CASSLDGRGHNEQFF. DNA for the CDR3: TGCGCCAGCAGCTTGGACGGGAGGGGCCACAATGAGCAGTTCTTC.

The genes are TRBV19 and TRBJ2-7; 8 nucleotides agree with TRBD1. V dropped 6 bases and J dropped 0; count of bases not matched to a gene: 10. Germline assignment: CDR1 LNHDA and CDR2 SQIVND (reference sequence). The CDR3 runs to 16 residues. The CDR3: CASSTLTGGSSYEQYF. The CDR3 DNA follows: TGTGCCAGTAGCACACTCACAGGGGGTAGCTCCTACGAGCAGTACTTC.

The gene calls are TRBV15 and TRBJ2-1; D is unclear. Trimming took 3 bases from V and 9 from J, leaving 9 bases between them. Germline-derived CDR1 and CDR2 are LNHNV and YYDKDF (reference sequence). This CDR3 region has 12 residues. CDR3 coding DNA: TGTGCCACCAGCAGTCTAGGGTTTGAGCAGTTCTTC. Its protein is CATSSLGFEQFF.

The J gene is TRBJ2-3, the V gene TRBV9; TRBD2 aligns across 7 bases. The CDR3 contains 14 residues. After removal of 6 bases from V and 3 bases from J, the junction contained 7 bases not matched to a gene. Germline V gives CDR1 SGDLS, CDR2 YYNGEE. DNA of the CDR3: TGTGCCAGCACCATCGGGGGGTCAACAGATACGCAGTATTTT. Translation: CASTIGGSTDTQYF. Looking up the rest from reference TRBV9 and TRBJ2-3 gives the full variable domain: DSGVTQTPKHLITATGQRVTLRCSPRSGDLSVYWYQQSLDQGLQFLIQYYNGEERAKGNILERFSAQQFPDLHSELNLSSLELGDSALYFCASTIGGSTDTQYFGPGTRLTVL.

This chain links TRBV3-1 (or the pseudogene TRBV3-2) with TRBJ2-1; D gene unclear. This CDR3 is 16 amino acids long. Per the germline V gene, CDR1 is LGHDT and CDR2 is YNNKEL (reference sequence). The germline V and J ends were trimmed by 0 bases and 4 bases, with 13 bases remaining between them. The CDR3 sequence: CASSQDIRVLYNEQFF. As DNA, the CDR3 is TGTGCCAGCAGCCAAGATATAAGGGTCCTTTACAATGAGCAGTTCTTC.

The chain links TRBV7-2 to TRBJ2-7; D gene uncertain. The CDR3 contains 13 residues. Germline CDR1 SGHTA, CDR2 FQGNSA. Trimming took off 4 bases at V and 4 bases at J, with 11 bases between the two ends. The CDR3 here is CASSYLPGYEQYF. The DNA for the CDR3 is TGTGCCAGCAGCTACCTCCCGGGTTACGAGCAGTACTTC. The complete variable domain, with remaining parts taken from reference TRBV7-2 and TRBJ2-7, reads GAGVSQSPSNKVTEKGKDVELRCDPISGHTALYWYRQSLGQGLEFLIYFQGNSAPDKSGLPSDRFSAERTGGSVSTLTIQRTQQEDSAVYLCASSYLPGYEQYFGPGTRLTVT.

This chain uses TRBV5-1 with TRBJ2-3, with 9 bases matching TRBD1. The ends lost 5 bases at V and 3 bases at J; junction bases unmatched: 4. The CDR3 has 14 residues. The V gene's germline CDR1 is SGHRS and CDR2 YFSETQ. Written as DNA, the CDR3 is TGCGCCAGCAGAAACAGGGGGCGAACAGATACGCAGTATTTT. It encodes CASRNRGRTDTQYF.

The rearrangement joins TRBV3-1 (or the pseudogene TRBV3-2) to TRBJ2-1; 8 bases match TRBD1. This CDR3 contains 15 residues. Germline V gene lookup returns CDR1 LGHDT and CDR2 YNNKEL (reference sequence). Trimming cost V 4 bases and J 8 bases; bases outside gene matches: 10. CDR3 bases: TGTGCCAGCAGCCTCAGGGGGCTCGGCGGTGATGAGCAGTTCTTC. It is translated as CASSLRGLGGDEQFF.

The chain is built from TRBV6-5 and TRBJ2-1; unclear D gene. CDR3 length: 13 residues. Germline-derived CDR1 and CDR2 are MNHEY and SVGAGI. V was cut by 7 bases and J by 2 bases, with 9 bases left in between. The DNA of the CDR3 is TGTGCCAGCACGCCAGGCCCCTACAATGAGCAGTTCTTC. Protein product: CASTPGPYNEQFF.

This chain connects TRBV27 to TRBJ2-7, with D perhaps matching TRBD2 (6 bases). The CDR3 has 11 residues. Germline V lookup: CDR1 MNHEY, CDR2 SMNVEV (reference sequence). The ends were cut back, 6 bases at V and 5 bases at J, with 8 bases in the middle. CDR3 sequence: CASRSGDEQYF. CDR3 in DNA: TGTGCCAGCAGGTCGGGGGACGAGCAGTACTTC.

This chain joins TRBV5-4 and TRBJ2-4; 7 bases are shared with TRBD1. Germline V CDR1 and CDR2: SGHNT, YYREEE (reference sequence). This CDR3 is 16 amino acids long. Germline trimming cut 2 bases from V and 2 bases from J; bases unmatched to any gene: 7. The CDR3: CASSLQGSETKNIQYF. The CDR3 region has the DNA TGTGCCAGCAGCTTACAGGGGAGTGAGACCAAAAACATTCAGTACTTC.

The chain carries TRBV29-1 and TRBJ1-1, with D possibly TRBD1 on 6 matching bases. This CDR3 is 13 amino acids long. Germline assignment: CDR1 SQVTM and CDR2 ANQGSEA. V lost 7 bases and J 0 bases, leaving 12 bases between the germline ends. The CDR3 region is CSGSGHLNTEAFF. CDR3 sequence (DNA): TGCAGCGGATCGGGACACTTGAACACTGAAGCTTTCTTT.

Comment on this clone: Other DNA sequences in this specimen translate into the identical CDR3. The chain links TRBV29-1 to TRBJ2-3; no clear D gene. V gave up 5 bases and J gave up 2 bases, with 5 bases separating them. CDR3 length: 11 residues. CDR1 and CDR2 from the germline V gene are SQVTM and ANQGSEA. The CDR3 DNA follows: TGCAGCGTTTCTTCCACAGATACGCAGTATTTT. It codes for CSVSSTDTQYF.

This sequence joins TRBV9 and TRBJ2-3; 7 nucleotides line up with TRBD1. The CDR3 length is 15 residues. Germline V lookup: CDR1 SGDLS, CDR2 YYNGEE. V lost 3 bases and J lost 0; bases outside the gene matches: 4. The CDR3 here is CASSAGTASTDTQYF. CDR3 nucleotides: TGTGCCAGCAGCGCCGGGACAGCTAGCACAGATACGCAGTATTTT.

This chain connects TRBV5-4 to TRBJ2-2, with D possibly being TRBD1 (7 bases). This CDR3 has 15 amino acids. Trimming removed 3 bases at V and 4 bases at J, with 13 bases between. The germline gives CDR1 SGHNT, CDR2 YYREEE (reference sequence). CDR3 region: CASSSGQGGTGELFF. CDR3 sequence (DNA): TGTGCCAGCAGCTCTGGCCAGGGGGGCACCGGGGAGCTGTTTTTT.